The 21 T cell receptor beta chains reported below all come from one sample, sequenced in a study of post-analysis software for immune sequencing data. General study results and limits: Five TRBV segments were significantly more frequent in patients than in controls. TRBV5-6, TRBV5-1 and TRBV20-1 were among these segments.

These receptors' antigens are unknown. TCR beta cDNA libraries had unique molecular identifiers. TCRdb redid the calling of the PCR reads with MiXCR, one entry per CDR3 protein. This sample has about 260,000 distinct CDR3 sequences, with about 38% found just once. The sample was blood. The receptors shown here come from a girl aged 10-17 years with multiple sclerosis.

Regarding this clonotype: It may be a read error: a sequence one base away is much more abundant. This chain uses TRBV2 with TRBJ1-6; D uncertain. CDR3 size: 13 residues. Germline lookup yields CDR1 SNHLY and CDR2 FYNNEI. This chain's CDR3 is CVSSSDRNSPLHF. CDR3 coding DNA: TGTGTCAGCAGTTCGGACCGTAATTCACCCCTCCACTTT.

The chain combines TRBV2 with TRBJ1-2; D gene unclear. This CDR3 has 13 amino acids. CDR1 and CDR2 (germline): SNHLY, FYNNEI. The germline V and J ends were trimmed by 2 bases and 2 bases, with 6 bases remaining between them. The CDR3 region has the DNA TGTGCCAGCAGTGAAAGACGGAACTATGGCTACACCTTC. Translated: CASSERRNYGYTF.

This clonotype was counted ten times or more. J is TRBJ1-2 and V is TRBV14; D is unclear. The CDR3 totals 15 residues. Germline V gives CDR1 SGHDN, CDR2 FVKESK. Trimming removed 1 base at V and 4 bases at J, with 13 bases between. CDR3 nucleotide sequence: TGTGCCAGCAGCCAAGGGAAAGGGAGGAGCTATGGCTACACCTTC. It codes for CASSQGKGRSYGYTF.

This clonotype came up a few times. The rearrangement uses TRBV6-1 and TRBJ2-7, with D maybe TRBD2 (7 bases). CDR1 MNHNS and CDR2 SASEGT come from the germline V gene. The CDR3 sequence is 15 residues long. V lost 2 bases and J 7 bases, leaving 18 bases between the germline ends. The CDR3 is CASSERVGGDNEQYF. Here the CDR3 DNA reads TGTGCCAGCAGTGAACGTGTGGGAGGGGACAATGAGCAGTACTTC.

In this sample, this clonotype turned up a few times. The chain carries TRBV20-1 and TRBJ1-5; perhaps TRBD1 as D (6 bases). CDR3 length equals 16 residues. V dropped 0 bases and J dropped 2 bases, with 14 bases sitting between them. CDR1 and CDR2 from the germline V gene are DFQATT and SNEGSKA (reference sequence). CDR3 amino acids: CSARDLQGEGNQPQHF. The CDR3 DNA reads TGCAGTGCTAGAGACCTACAGGGAGAGGGCAATCAGCCCCAGCATTTT.

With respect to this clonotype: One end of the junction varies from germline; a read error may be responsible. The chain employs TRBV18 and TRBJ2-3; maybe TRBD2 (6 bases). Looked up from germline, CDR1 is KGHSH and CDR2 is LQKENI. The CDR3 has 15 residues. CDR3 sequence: CTSSDISGLTDTQYF. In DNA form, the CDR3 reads TGTACCAGCTCAGACATTAGCGGATTGACAGATACGCAGTATTTT.

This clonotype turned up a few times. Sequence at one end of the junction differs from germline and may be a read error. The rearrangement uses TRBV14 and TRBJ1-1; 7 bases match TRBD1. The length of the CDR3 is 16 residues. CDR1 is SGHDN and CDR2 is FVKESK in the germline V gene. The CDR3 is CASNQEATGRRTEAFF. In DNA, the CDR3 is TGTGCCAGCAACCAAGAAGCGACAGGGAGGAGGACTGAAGCTTTCTTT.

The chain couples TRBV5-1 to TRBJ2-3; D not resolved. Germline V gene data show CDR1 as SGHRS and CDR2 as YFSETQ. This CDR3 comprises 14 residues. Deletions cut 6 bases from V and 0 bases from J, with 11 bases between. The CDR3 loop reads CASTTGYSTDTQYF. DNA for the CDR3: TGCGCCAGCACAACGGGCTATAGCACAGATACGCAGTATTTT.

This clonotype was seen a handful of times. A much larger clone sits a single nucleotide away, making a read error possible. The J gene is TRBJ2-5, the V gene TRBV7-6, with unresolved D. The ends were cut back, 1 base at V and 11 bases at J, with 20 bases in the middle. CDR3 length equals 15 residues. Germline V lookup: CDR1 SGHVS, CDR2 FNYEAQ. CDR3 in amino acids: CASSLGLLDLGEQYF. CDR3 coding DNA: TGTGCCAGCAGCTTAGGTCTGCTAGATTTGGGTGAGCAGTACTTC.

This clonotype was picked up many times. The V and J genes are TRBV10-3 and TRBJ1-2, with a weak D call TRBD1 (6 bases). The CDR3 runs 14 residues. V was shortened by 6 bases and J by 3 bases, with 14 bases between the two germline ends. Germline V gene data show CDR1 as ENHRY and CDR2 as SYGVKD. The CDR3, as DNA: TGTGCCATCAGCGCCCAGGGGAAAGACTATGGCTACACCTTC. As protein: CAISAQGKDYGYTF.

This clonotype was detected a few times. The CDR3 sequence: CASSLGSTGELFF. CDR3 DNA sequence: TGCGCCAGCAGCTTGGGTTCTACCGGGGAGCTGTTTTTT. The chain couples TRBV5-1 to TRBJ2-2; D not resolved. The CDR3 is 13 amino acids. CDR1 is SGHRS and CDR2 is YFSETQ in the germline V gene. The V end was cut by 0 bases, the J end by 5 bases, with 5 bases between.

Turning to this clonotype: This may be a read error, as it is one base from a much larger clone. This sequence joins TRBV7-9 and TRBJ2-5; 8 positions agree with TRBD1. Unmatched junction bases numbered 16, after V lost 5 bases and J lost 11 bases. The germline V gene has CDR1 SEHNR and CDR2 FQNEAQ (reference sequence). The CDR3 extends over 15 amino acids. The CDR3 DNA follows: TGTGCCAGCAGCCACGGGACAGGTCTAGGGAATGAGCAGTACTTC. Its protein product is CASSHGTGLGNEQYF.

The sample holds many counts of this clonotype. The CDR3 region is CASSPRLAISTDTQYF. The CDR3 bases are TGTGCCAGCAGCCCGAGACTAGCTATAAGCACAGATACGCAGTATTTT. V usage is TRBV3-1 and J usage is TRBJ2-3; 7 nucleotides align to TRBD2. The CDR3 is 16 amino acids. V dropped 4 bases and J dropped 0; count of bases not matched to a gene: 7. The germline gives CDR1 LGHDT, CDR2 YNNKEL (reference sequence).

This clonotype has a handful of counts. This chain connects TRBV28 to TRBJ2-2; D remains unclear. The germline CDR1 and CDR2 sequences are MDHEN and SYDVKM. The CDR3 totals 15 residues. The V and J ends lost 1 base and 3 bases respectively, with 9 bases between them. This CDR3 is CASSLLVGDTGELFF. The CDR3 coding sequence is TGTGCCAGCAGTTTATTAGTAGGAGACACCGGGGAGCTGTTTTTT.

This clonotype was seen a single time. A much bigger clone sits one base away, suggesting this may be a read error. The CDR3 here is CASSPGYSVDCGYTF. The CDR3, as DNA: TGCGCCAGCAGCCCTGGCTACTCAGTGGACTGTGGCTACACCTTC. The chain is built from TRBV5-1 and TRBJ1-2, with no clear D. The CDR3 sequence is 15 residues long. Germline assignment: CDR1 SGHRS and CDR2 YFSETQ. V was shortened by 4 bases and J by 7 bases, with 20 bases between the two germline ends. The variable domain in full, completed from reference TRBV5-1 and TRBJ1-2, reads KAGVTQTPRYLIKTRGQQVTLSCSPISGHRSVSWYQQTPGQGLQFLFEYFSETQRNKGNFPGRFSGRQFSNSRSEMNVSTLELGDSALYLCASSPGYSVDCGYTFGSGTRLTVV.

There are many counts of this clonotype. For the CDR3, the DNA is TGTGCCAGCAGCACTACTCGGATGGGAGATACGCAGTATTTT. It encodes CASSTTRMGDTQYF. The V gene is TRBV7-2, the J gene TRBJ2-3; D ambiguous. In germline, CDR1 is SGHTA, CDR2 FQGNSA. This CDR3 has 14 residues. V was cut by 5 bases and J by 5 bases, with 14 bases left in between. The variable domain in full, completed from reference TRBV7-2 and TRBJ2-3, reads GAGVSQSPSNKVTEKGKDVELRCDPISGHTALYWYRQSLGQGLEFLIYFQGNSAPDKSGLPSDRFSAERTGGSVSTLTIQRTQQEDSAVYLCASSTTRMGDTQYFGPGTRLTVL.

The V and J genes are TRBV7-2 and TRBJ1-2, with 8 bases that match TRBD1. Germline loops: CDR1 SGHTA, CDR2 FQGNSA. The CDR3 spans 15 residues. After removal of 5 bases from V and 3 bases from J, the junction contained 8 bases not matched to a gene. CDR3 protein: CASSLHRGSHYGYTF. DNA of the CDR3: TGTGCCAGCAGCCTGCACAGGGGGAGCCACTATGGCTACACCTTC.

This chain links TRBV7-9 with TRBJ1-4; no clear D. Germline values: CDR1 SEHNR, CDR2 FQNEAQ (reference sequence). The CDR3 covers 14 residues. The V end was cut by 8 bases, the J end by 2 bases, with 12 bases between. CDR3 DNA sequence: TGTGCCAGCGCCCCCGAGTTCACTAATGAAAAACTGTTTTTT. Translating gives CASAPEFTNEKLFF.

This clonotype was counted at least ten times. The CDR3 loop is CASSQDETYNEQFF. The CDR3 DNA reads TGCGCCAGCAGCCAAGATGAGACCTACAATGAGCAGTTCTTC. V is TRBV4-1 and J is TRBJ2-1; D is unresolved. V was pared by 0 bases and J by 2 bases, with 5 bases between. Looked up from germline, CDR1 is MGHRA and CDR2 is YSYEKL. The CDR3 spans 14 residues.

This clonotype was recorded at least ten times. Here the CDR3 reads CAISESGRGQRILNYGYTF. In DNA, the CDR3 is TGTGCCATCAGTGAGTCGGGAAGGGGACAGCGGATTTTAAACTATGGCTACACCTTC. This chain joins TRBV10-3 and TRBJ1-2, with TRBD1 matching over 7 bases. V trimming: 0 bases; J trimming: 2 bases; junction bases outside the gene matches: 15. The CDR3 consists of 19 residues. Germline CDR1 reads ENHRY; CDR2 reads SYGVKD.

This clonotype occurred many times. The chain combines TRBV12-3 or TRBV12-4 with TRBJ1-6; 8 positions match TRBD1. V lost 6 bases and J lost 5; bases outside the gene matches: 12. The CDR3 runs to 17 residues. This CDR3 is CASRGQGSASHNSPLHF. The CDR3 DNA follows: TGTGCCAGCAGAGGACAGGGTTCTGCTTCCCATAATTCACCCCTCCACTTT.